This entry concerns a single TCR beta chain. Its antigen specificity is not known. The record has no base qualities; no much larger clone is one base away. Sequences SNHLY (CDR1) and FYNNEI (CDR2) are obtained from the germline V gene. V was cut back by 3 bases and J by 5 bases, leaving a gap of 16 bases between them. Its CDR3 holds 16 amino acids, cysteine through phenylalanine. Kept here is only the CDR3 DNA, which spans 48 bases and is read in frame from base 1. The data were taken from a study of cytomegalovirus exposure and HLA in healthy donors (dated by TCRdb to 2016 to 2017). With regard to the full study: A later analysis indicated that the 120 or so validation repertoires were generated on the platform also employed for the 720 or so repertoires of the first cohort. The study was designed to test whether signatures of past pathogen exposure could be identified by cataloging public T cell receptors. Besides the first cohort of roughly 700 subjects, a separate validation cohort made up of about 120 different subjects was used. High-throughput TCR immunosequencing, statistical association of individual TCRs with disease status, and machine learning were combined to predict cytomegalovirus infection status. Paper-wide results and their limitations: In the study, 150 to 200 TCR beta chains were listed as associated with cytomegalovirus. The classifier was reported to diagnose cytomegalovirus status with high specificity and sensitivity in both the original cohort and the validation cohort. Most TCR sequences were observed very rarely across donors, whereas some public TCRs were present in many individuals. In vitro tests confirmed that three of the cytomegalovirus-associated TCR beta chains recognize cytomegalovirus antigens. It was suggested by the authors that the approach could potentially be generalized to other disease states and immunological phenotypes. The validation cohort had no HLA typing available for a later analysis, so co-occurrence within that cohort was assessed over all 120 or so repertoires. A later analysis found that TCRs clustered in the first cohort also tended to co-occur in the roughly 110 validation repertoires, with about 94% of cluster scores above 0.

Donors formed part of the validation cohort, which comprised 120 subjects and was distinct from the first cohort of 550 to 850 subjects. The protocol used for the library was the immunoSEQ multiplex PCR assay. From the authors' description of their analysis: A statistical classification framework was built for diagnosing cytomegalovirus status from the catalog of TCR beta chain sequences. TCRdb provides this immuneACCESS table in a form limited to in-frame rearrangements. Some clones are lacking; in checked studies, under half of them reflect an unresolved V gene, and why the rest are absent is not known. That table supplies the V and J calls and clone size; D and trimming were determined from the DNA. The sample table lists 150,000 to 200,000 clones, around 81% of them with a count of one. The ten largest make up 2.5% to 3% of the sample.

The sequenced material came from PBMCs. This receptor was taken from a woman between 18 and 29 years old in good health and CMV-seropositive. In this chain, TRBV2 is recombined with TRBJ1-4; TRBD1 could be the D gene, as 6 bases match. The bases read TGTGCCAGCAGTGACGCTACCAGGGGCCCGAATGAAAAACTGTTTTTT. It codes for CASSDATRGPNEKLFF.